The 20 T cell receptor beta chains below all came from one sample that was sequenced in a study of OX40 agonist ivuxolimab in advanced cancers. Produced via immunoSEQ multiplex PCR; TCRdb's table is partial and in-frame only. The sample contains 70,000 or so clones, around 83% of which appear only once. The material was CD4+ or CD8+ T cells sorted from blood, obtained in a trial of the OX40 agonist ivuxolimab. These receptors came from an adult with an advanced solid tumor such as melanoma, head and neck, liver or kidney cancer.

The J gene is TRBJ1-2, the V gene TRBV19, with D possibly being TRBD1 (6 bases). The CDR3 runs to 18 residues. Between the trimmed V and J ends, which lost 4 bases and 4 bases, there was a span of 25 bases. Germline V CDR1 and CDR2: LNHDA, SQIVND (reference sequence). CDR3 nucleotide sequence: TGTGCCAGTAGTACCCCCCGCCTACAGGGCATCGGGGGCTATGGCTACACCTTC. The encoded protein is CASSTPRLQGIGGYGYTF.

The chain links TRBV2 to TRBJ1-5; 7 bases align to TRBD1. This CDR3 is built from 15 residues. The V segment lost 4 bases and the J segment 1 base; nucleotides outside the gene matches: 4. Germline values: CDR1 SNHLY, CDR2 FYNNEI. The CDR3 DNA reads TGTGCCAGCAGTGGACAGGGTGGAAGCAATCAGCCCCAGCATTTT. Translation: CASSGQGGSNQPQHF.

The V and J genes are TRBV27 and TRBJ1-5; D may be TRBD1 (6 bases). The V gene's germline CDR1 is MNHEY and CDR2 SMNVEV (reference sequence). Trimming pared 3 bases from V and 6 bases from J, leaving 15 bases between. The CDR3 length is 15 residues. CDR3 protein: CASSFYRGLGQPQHF. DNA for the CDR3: TGTGCCAGCAGTTTCTATCGGGGGCTGGGTCAGCCCCAGCATTTT.

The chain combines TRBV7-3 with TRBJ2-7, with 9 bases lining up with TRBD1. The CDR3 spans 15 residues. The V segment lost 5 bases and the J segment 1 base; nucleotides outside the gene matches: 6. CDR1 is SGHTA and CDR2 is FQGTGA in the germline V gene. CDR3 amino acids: CASSPGTGLSYEQYF. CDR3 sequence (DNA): TGTGCCAGCAGCCCAGGGACAGGGTTATCCTACGAGCAGTACTTC. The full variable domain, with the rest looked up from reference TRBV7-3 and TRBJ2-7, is GAGVSQTPSNKVTEKGKYVELRCDPISGHTALYWYRQSLGQGPEFLIYFQGTGAADDSGLPNDRFFAVRPEGSVSTLKIQRTERGDSAVYLCASSPGTGLSYEQYFGPGTRLTVT.

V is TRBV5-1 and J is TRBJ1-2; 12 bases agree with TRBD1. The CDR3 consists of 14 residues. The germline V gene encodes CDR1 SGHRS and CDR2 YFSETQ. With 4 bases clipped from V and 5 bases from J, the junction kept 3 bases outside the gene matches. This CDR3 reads CASSRDRGPYGYTF. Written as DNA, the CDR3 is TGCGCCAGCAGCAGGGACAGGGGGCCTTATGGCTACACCTTC.

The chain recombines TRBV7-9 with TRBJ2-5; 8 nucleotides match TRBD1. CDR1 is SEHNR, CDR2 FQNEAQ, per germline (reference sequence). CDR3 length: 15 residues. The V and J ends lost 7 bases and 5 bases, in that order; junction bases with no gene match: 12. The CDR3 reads CASTLLQGGGETQYF. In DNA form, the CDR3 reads TGTGCCAGCACCCTACTACAGGGGGGTGGCGAGACCCAGTACTTC.

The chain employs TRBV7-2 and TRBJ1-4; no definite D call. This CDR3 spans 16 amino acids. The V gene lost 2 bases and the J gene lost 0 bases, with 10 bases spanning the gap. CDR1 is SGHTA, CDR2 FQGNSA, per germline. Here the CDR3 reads CASSLQGIATNEKLFF. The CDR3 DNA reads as TGTGCCAGCAGCTTACAAGGGATTGCAACTAATGAAAAACTGTTTTTT.

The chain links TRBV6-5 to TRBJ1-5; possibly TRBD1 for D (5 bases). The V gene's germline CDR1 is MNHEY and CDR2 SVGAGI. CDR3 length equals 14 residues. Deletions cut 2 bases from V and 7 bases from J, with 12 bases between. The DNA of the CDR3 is TGTGCCAGCAGTTACACAGGTCTCGGCCAGCCCCAGCATTTT. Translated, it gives CASSYTGLGQPQHF.

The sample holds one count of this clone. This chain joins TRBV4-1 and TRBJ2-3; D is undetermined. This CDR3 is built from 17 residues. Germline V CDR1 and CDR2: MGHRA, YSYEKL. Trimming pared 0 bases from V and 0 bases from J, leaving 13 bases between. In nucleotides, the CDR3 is TGCGCCAGCAGCCAAGACGACTTAATGGCAAGCACAGATACGCAGTATTTT. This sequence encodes CASSQDDLMASTDTQYF.

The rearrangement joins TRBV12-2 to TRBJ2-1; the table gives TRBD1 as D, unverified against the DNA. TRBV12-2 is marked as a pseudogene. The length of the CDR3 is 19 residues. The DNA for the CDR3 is TGTGCAAGTCGCTTCGGTTTGTGCAGGGGGTTATTCTCCTACAATGAGCAGTTCTTC. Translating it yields CASRFGLCRGLFSYNEQFF.

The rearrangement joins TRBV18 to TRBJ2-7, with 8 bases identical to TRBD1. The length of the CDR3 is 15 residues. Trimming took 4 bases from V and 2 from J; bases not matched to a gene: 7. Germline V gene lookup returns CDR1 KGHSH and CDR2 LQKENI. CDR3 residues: CASSLTTGATYEQYF. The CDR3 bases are TGTGCCAGCTCACTAACGACAGGGGCGACCTACGAGCAGTACTTC.

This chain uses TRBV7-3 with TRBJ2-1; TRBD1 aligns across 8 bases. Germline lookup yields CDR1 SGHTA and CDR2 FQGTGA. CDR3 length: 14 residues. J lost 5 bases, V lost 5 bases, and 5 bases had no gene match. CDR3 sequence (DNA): TGTGCCAGCAGCCCGGGACAGGCCAACAATGAGCAGTTCTTC. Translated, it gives CASSPGQANNEQFF.

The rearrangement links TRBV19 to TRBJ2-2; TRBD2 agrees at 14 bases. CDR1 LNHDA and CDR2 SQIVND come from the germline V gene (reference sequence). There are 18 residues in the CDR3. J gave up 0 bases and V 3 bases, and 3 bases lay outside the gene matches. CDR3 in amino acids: CASSIGLAGGPNTGELFF. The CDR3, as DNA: TGTGCCAGTAGTATCGGACTAGCGGGGGGCCCGAACACCGGGGAGCTGTTTTTT.

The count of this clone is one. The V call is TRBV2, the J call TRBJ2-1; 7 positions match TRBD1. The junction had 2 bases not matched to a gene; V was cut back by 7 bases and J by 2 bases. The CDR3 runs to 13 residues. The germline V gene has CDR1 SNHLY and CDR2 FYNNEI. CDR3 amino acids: CASTGTAYNEQFF. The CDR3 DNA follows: TGTGCCAGCACAGGGACAGCCTACAATGAGCAGTTCTTC.

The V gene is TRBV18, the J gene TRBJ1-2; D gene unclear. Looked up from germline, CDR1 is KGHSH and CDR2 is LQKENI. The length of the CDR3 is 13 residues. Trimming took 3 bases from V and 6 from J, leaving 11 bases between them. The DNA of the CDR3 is TGTGCCAGCTCACCGTTGGACCGCGATGGCTACACCTTC. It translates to CASSPLDRDGYTF.

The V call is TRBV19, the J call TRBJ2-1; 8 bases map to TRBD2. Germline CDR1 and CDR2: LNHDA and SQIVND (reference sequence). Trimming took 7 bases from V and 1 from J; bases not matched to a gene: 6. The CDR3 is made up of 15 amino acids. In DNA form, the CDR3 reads TGTGCCAGTACTCCGGGGGGGCGTTCCTACAATGAGCAGTTCTTC. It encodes CASTPGGRSYNEQFF. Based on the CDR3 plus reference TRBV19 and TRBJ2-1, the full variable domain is DGGITQSPKYLFRKEGQNVTLSCEQNLNHDAMYWYRQDPGQGLRLIYYSQIVNDFQKGDIAEGYSVSREKKESFPLTVTSAQKNPTAFYLCASTPGGRSYNEQFFGPGTRLTVL.

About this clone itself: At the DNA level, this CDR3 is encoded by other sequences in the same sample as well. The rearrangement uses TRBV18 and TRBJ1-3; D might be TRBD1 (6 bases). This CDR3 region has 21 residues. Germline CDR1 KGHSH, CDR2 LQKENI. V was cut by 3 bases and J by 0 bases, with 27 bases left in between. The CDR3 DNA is TGTGCCAGCTCACCGCGTCGACAGGACCTAAGATCAGCAAGCTCTGGAAACACCATATATTTT. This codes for CASSPRRQDLRSASSGNTIYF.

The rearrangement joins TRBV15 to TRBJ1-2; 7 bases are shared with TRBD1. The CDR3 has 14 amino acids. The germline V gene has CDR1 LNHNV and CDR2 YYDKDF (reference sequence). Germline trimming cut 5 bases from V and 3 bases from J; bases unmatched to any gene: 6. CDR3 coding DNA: TGTGCCACCAGCCCGGGGACAGATGACTATGGCTACACCTTC. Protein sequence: CATSPGTDDYGYTF.

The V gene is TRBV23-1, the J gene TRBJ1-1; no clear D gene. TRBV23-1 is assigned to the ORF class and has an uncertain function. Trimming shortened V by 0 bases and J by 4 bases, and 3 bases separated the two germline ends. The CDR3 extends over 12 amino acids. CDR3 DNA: TGCGCCAGCAGTCAATCGTCCACTGAAGCTTTCTTT. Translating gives CASSQSSTEAFF.

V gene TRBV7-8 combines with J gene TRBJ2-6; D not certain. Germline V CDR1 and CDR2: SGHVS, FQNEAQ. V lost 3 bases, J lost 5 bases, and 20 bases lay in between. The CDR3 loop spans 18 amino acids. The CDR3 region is CASSLRHYPQSRANVLTF. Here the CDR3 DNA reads TGTGCCAGCAGCTTGAGGCATTACCCACAAAGTCGGGCCAACGTCCTGACTTTC. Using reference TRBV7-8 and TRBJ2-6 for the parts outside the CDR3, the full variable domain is GAGVSQSPRYKVAKRGQDVALRCDPISGHVSLFWYQQALGQGPEFLTYFQNEAQLDKSGLPSDRFFAERPEGSVSTLKIQRTQQEDSAVYLCASSLRHYPQSRANVLTFGAGSRLTVL.